These T cell receptor beta chains were read from a single sample in a study of cytomegalovirus exposure and HLA in healthy donors. Only in-frame clones appear in the TCRdb table, and some are missing; sequencing was by immunoSEQ multiplex PCR. Here the sample spans 200,000 or so clones, around 75% being singletons. The sample comprised PBMCs. The source of these receptors is a woman aged 25 to 39 in good health and CMV-seropositive. CDR3s include the opening cysteine and the closing phenylalanine or tryptophan. A D gene is named only where the DNA matches it firmly. A row's size may be missing; if present it is once, few, many or a size class.

size	V	J	D	DNA	CDR3
once	TRBV9	TRBJ2-7	.	TGTGCCAGCAGCGTAGCGGCCAGGACCTACGAGCAGTACTTC	CASSVAARTYEQYF
.	TRBV27	TRBJ2-3	.	TGTGCCAGCAGTTTATCAGGGGGGAGGGGCGATACGCAGTATTTT	CASSLSGGRGDTQYF
.	TRBV4-3	TRBJ1-1	.	TGCGCCAGCAGCCGGACAACCCCCATTGGCCGACAGGCGGGTCCTGAAGCTTTCTTT	CASSRTTPIGRQAGPEAFF
.	TRBV6-6	TRBJ1-2	.	TGTGCCAGCGGCCAGACAGGACTCCCTAACTATGGCTACACCTTC	CASGQTGLPNYGYTF
few	TRBV6-5	TRBJ2-7	.	TGTGCCAGCAGTTCTGGACTCATGTTACCCTACGAGCAGTACTTC	CASSSGLMLPYEQYF
.	TRBV27	TRBJ2-1	TRBD1	TGTGCCAGCAGTTTTGGGACAGGGGCCTACAATGAGCAGTTCTTC	CASSFGTGAYNEQFF
.	TRBV7-9	TRBJ2-1	.	TGTGCCAGCAGCTTTTCCAGTACGAATGAGCAGTTCTTC	CASSFSSTNEQFF
.	TRBV5-1	TRBJ2-1	TRBD1	TGCGCCAGCAGCTTGGAGGGGACAGGGGTTGGCAATGAGCAGTTCTTC	CASSLEGTGVGNEQFF
.	TRBV5-4	TRBJ2-2	.	TGTGCCAGCAGCGGGAGGATGACCGGGGAGCTGTTTTTT	CASSGRMTGELFF
.	TRBV11-1	TRBJ1-3	.	TGTGCCAGCAGCCGTCGAAACACCATATATTTT	CASSRRNTIYF
few	TRBV18	TRBJ1-1	.	TGTGCCAGCTCACCCATGGAGGCCCCTGAAGCTTTCTTT	CASSPMEAPEAFF
.	TRBV7-2	TRBJ2-7	TRBD1	TGTGCCAGCAGCTTACAGACAGGGCGCTACGAGCAGTACTTC	CASSLQTGRYEQYF
.	TRBV7-2	TRBJ2-7	TRBD1	TGTGCCAGCAGCTTAGGGACAGGGGGCAACTACGAGCAGTACTTC	CASSLGTGGNYEQYF
.	TRBV5-4	TRBJ1-2	.	TGTGCCAGCAGCTTCCTAAACGTCCTTAAGGGCTACACCTTC	CASSFLNVLKGYTF
few	TRBV7-2	TRBJ2-1	TRBD2	TGTGCCAGCAGCTTATCGGGACTAGCCTACAATGAGCAGTTCTTC	CASSLSGLAYNEQFF
.	TRBV7-9	TRBJ1-1	.	TGTGCCAGCAGCTCCACCCGAACGGGCACTGAAGCTTTCTTT	CASSSTRTGTEAFF
once	TRBV6-5	TRBJ2-7	.	TGTGCCAGCAGTTCAGCGGTTGCCTACGAGCAGTACTTC	CASSSAVAYEQYF
.	TRBV19	TRBJ2-6	.	TGTGCCAGTAGTATCAGGGGCCCCGGGGCCAACGTCCTGACTTTC	CASSIRGPGANVLTF
.	TRBV19	TRBJ1-1	TRBD1	TGTGCCAGTAGTCCAAAAAAACAGGGGCAGGTGGAGACCCTTTACACTGAAGCTTTCTTT	CASSPKKQGQVETLYTEAFF
.	TRBV4-2	TRBJ1-1	TRBD1	TGTGCCAGCAGCCATTCGGGGACAGGGGAGTGGAACACTGAAGCTTTCTTT	CASSHSGTGEWNTEAFF
.	TRBV7-2	TRBJ1-6	TRBD1	TGTGCCAGCAGCTTTAAGACAGGGCCCGATTCACCCCTCCACTTT	CASSFKTGPDSPLHF
.	TRBV7-9	TRBJ2-3	TRBD1	TGTGCCAGCAGCTATGGGACAGGGGCGCGGGTAGATACGCAGTATTTT	CASSYGTGARVDTQYF
.	TRBV13	TRBJ1-2	.	TGTGCCAGCAGCCGAGGTCAGCACTATGGCTACACCTTC	CASSRGQHYGYTF
.	TRBV5-1	TRBJ2-7	TRBD1	TGCGCCAGCAGCTTAGAGGGGGCCAGCTACGAGCAGTACTTC	CASSLEGASYEQYF
many	TRBV6-6	TRBJ2-7	TRBD1	TGTGCCAGCAGCCAGGGACAGAGATCCTACGAGCAGTACTTC	CASSQGQRSYEQYF
.	TRBV6-6	TRBJ2-5	.	TGTGCCAGCAGCCCTAGGTACCAAGAGACCCAGTACTTC	CASSPRYQETQYF
few	TRBV19	TRBJ2-5	TRBD2	TGTGCCAGTAGCCCGGGGGGAGAGACCCAGTACTTC	CASSPGGETQYF
.	TRBV7-9	TRBJ1-1	.	TGTGCCAGCAGCCCAACAGGAAACACTGAAGCTTTCTTT	CASSPTGNTEAFF
.	TRBV9	TRBJ2-4	TRBD1	TGTGCCAGACATTTGGGGACAGGGTTCCGGGACATTCAGTACTTC	CARHLGTGFRDIQYF
.	TRBV11-2	TRBJ2-7	TRBD1	TGTGCCAGCAGCCCCCCAAGGGGGCTCTCCTACGAGCAGTACTTC	CASSPPRGLSYEQYF
.	TRBV14	TRBJ2-1	TRBD2	TGTGCCAGCAGCCGAGGACTAGATGTTAGTGAGCAGTTCTTC	CASSRGLDVSEQFF
once	TRBV5-8	TRBJ2-6	.	TGTGCCAGCAGCTTTCAGGGGGGGGCCAACGTCCTGACTTTC	CASSFQGGANVLTF
once	TRBV7-9	TRBJ1-2	TRBD1	TGTGCCAGCAGCTTTCCTGTGAGACAGGGTAATGGCTACACCTTC	CASSFPVRQGNGYTF
.	TRBV18	TRBJ1-1	.	TGTGCCAGCTCACCTGACACGAACACTGAAGCTTTCTTT	CASSPDTNTEAFF
.	TRBV11-2	TRBJ2-7	TRBD1	TGTGCCAGCAGCTTAGTCCCTTTAACAGGGGTGGTACACTACGAGCAGTACTTC	CASSLVPLTGVVHYEQYF
.	TRBV28	TRBJ2-4	TRBD1	TGTGCCAGCCGGACAGGGAAAAACATTCAGTACTTC	CASRTGKNIQYF
.	TRBV14	TRBJ1-2	TRBD1	TGTGCCAGCAGCCACTCCTGGACAGGGCTCAATGGCTACACCTTC	CASSHSWTGLNGYTF
.	TRBV4-3	TRBJ2-1	.	TGCGCCAGCAGCCAAGACGCCAGGGGTACAATAATCAATGAGCAGTTCTTC	CASSQDARGTIINEQFF
.	TRBV6-6	TRBJ2-1	TRBD2	TGTGCCAGCAGTTATCGGCGGGAGATTATAAATGAGCAGTTCTTC	CASSYRREIINEQFF
.	TRBV6-1	TRBJ2-7	TRBD2	TGTGCCAGCATAAGGACTAGCGGGAACTACGAGCAGTACTTC	CASIRTSGNYEQYF
.	TRBV5-6	TRBJ1-6	TRBD1	TGTGCCAGCAGCTTTATGGGACAGGGGCGAAGCAATTCACCCCTCCACTTT	CASSFMGQGRSNSPLHF
.	TRBV19	TRBJ2-5	.	TGTGCCAGTAGTAGGGACTTCCAAGAGACCCAGTACTTC	CASSRDFQETQYF
.	TRBV13	TRBJ2-1	.	TGTGCCAGCAGCTTAGATCTAGCGCCGAGCTCCTACAATGAGCAGTTCTTC	CASSLDLAPSSYNEQFF
.	TRBV5-1	TRBJ1-6	TRBD1	TGCGCCAGCAGCCCGGGCTTGGGACAGGCCAATTCACCCCTCCACTTT	CASSPGLGQANSPLHF
.	TRBV13	TRBJ1-1	.	TGTGCCAGCAGCTTAGATGCGGGTAACACTGAAGCTTTCTTT	CASSLDAGNTEAFF
once	TRBV9	TRBJ2-7	TRBD1	TGTGCCAGCAGCGAATCGACAGGGTTGAGTGTAGTGCAGTACTTC	CASSESTGLSVVQYF
.	TRBV7-9	TRBJ1-1	.	TGTGCCAGCAGCCCGGGGAGGGCGGGGCCTGCTGAAGCTTTCTTT	CASSPGRAGPAEAFF
.	TRBV19	TRBJ2-3	TRBD2	TGTGCCAGTAGTATTAGCGGGTCTAGCACAGATACGCAGTATTTT	CASSISGSSTDTQYF
few	TRBV5-6	TRBJ1-4	.	TGTGCCAGCAGCTTAGGGGCTGGGGAAAAACTGTTTTTT	CASSLGAGEKLFF
.	TRBV18	TRBJ2-5	TRBD2	TGTGCCAGCTCACCACGTTCGGGACTAGAGGTTTTGCACTTC	CASSPRSGLEVLHF
.	TRBV4-2	TRBJ2-7	TRBD1	TGTGCCAGCAGCCAAGCGACAGGGGTCGGCGAGCAGTACTTC	CASSQATGVGEQYF
.	TRBV5-4	TRBJ2-2	TRBD2	TGTGCCAGCAGCAAAGGACTAGCGGGAGGCCCCTCGGTCGGGGAGCTGTTTTTT	CASSKGLAGGPSVGELFF